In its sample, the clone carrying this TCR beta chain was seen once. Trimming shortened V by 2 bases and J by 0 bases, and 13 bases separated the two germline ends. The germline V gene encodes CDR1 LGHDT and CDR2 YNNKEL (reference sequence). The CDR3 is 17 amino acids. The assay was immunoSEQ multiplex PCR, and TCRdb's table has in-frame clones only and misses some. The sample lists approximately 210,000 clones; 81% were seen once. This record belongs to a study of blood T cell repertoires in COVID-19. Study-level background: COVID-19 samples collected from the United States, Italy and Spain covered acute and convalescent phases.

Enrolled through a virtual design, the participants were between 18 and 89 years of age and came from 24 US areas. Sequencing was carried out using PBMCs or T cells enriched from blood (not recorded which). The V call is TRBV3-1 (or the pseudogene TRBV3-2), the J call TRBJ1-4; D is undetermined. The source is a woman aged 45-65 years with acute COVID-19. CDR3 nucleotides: TGTGCCAGCAGCCAAATTGGGCCGGGGACAACTAATGAAAAACTGTTTTTT. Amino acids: CASSQIGPGTTNEKLFF.